What follows are 24 T cell receptor beta chains derived from one specimen sequenced in a study of blood T cell repertoires in COVID-19. Using immunoSEQ multiplex PCR, the repertoire was profiled, and TCRdb retains in-frame clones only, with some absent. The sample contains approximately 450,000 clones, 80% to 90% of which appear only once. The specimen was peripheral blood. These receptors came from a woman in her 30s with acute or convalescent COVID-19.

Here the CDR3 DNA reads TGCGCCAGCAGCCAAGGGGTAGCCCCCTCCTACGAGCAGTACTTC. This sequence encodes CASSQGVAPSYEQYF. The genes are TRBV4-1 and TRBJ2-7; D uncertain. Per germline, CDR1 MGHRA and CDR2 YSYEKL. V gave up 1 base and J gave up 0 bases, with 10 bases separating them. The CDR3 is 15 amino acids.

V usage is TRBV5-1 and J usage is TRBJ2-5, with 8 nucleotides matching TRBD1. Germline trimming cut 2 bases from V and 2 bases from J; bases unmatched to any gene: 5. The CDR3 runs to 15 residues. CDR1 is SGHRS and CDR2 is YFSETQ in the germline V gene. CDR3 sequence (DNA): TGCGCCAGCAGCTTTGGACAGGGAGGACAAGAGACCCAGTACTTC. Protein product: CASSFGQGGQETQYF.

The rearrangement uses TRBV19 and TRBJ2-5; 8 bases map to TRBD1. The trim removed 4 bases at V and 5 bases at J, leaving 6 bases unmatched. CDR3 length: 14 residues. The germline gives CDR1 LNHDA, CDR2 SQIVND (reference sequence). CDR3 sequence reads: CASSTYYRGETQYF. As DNA, the CDR3 is TGTGCCAGTAGTACCTATTACAGGGGGGAGACCCAGTACTTC.

The V gene is TRBV7-7, the J gene TRBJ2-3, with TRBD2 matching over 8 bases. With 5 bases clipped from V and 0 bases from J, the junction kept 16 bases outside the gene matches. The CDR3 is 19 residues long. Germline loops: CDR1 SSHAT, CDR2 FNYEAQ (reference sequence). This CDR3 reads CASSPSLSGGFASTDTQYF. Written as DNA, the CDR3 is TGTGCCAGCAGCCCAAGTTTGAGCGGGGGCTTTGCTAGCACAGATACGCAGTATTTT.

The rearrangement uses TRBV27 and TRBJ2-7; maybe TRBD1 (5 bases). CDR1 and CDR2 (germline): MNHEY, SMNVEV (reference sequence). The length of the CDR3 is 13 residues. With 5 bases removed from V and 1 base from J, the gap between germline ends came to 9 bases. Written as DNA, the CDR3 is TGTGCCAGCAGTCCGACAGAATCCTACGAGCAGTACTTC. Its protein product is CASSPTESYEQYF.

This clone showed up just a few times. The chain links TRBV7-9 to TRBJ1-2; TRBD1 might be the D (5 bases). Germline V CDR1 and CDR2: SEHNR, FQNEAQ (reference sequence). This CDR3 contains 15 residues. V gave up 2 bases and J gave up 2 bases, with 12 bases separating them. The CDR3 sequence is CASSLKGLYNYGYTF. In DNA form, the CDR3 reads TGTGCCAGCAGCTTAAAGGGGCTGTACAACTATGGCTACACCTTC. Looking up the rest from reference TRBV7-9 and TRBJ1-2 gives the full variable domain: DTGVSQNPRHKITKRGQNVTFRCDPISEHNRLYWYRQTLGQGPEFLTYFQNEAQLEKSRLLSDRFSAERPKGSFSTLEIQRTEQGDSAMYLCASSLKGLYNYGYTFGSGTRLTVV.

This chain connects TRBV27 to TRBJ1-1; the D gene is possibly TRBD1 (6 bases). Trimming cost V 4 bases and J 4 bases, with 13 bases left between them. Germline CDR1 and CDR2: MNHEY and SMNVEV (reference sequence). The length of the CDR3 is 14 residues. CDR3 sequence: CASSSQGWSTEAFF. CDR3 in DNA: TGTGCCAGCAGTTCACAGGGTTGGAGCACTGAAGCTTTCTTT.

This clone was picked up a small number of times. This chain joins TRBV6-5 and TRBJ1-3; D gene unclear. V lost 6 bases to trimming and J lost 3 bases, with 9 bases between them. Looked up from germline, CDR1 is MNHEY and CDR2 is SVGAGI. The CDR3 has 13 residues. The CDR3 region is CASRLIVGNTIYF. The CDR3 DNA reads as TGTGCCAGCAGATTGATAGTTGGAAACACCATATATTTT.

The CDR3: CASSLSTSGGASGTDTQYF. As DNA, the CDR3 is TGTGCCAGCAGTTTATCCACTAGCGGGGGGGCATCGGGCACAGATACGCAGTATTTT. The rearrangement uses TRBV27 and TRBJ2-3; TRBD2 aligns across 13 bases. Unmatched junction bases numbered 7, after V lost 0 bases and J lost 1 base. Germline CDR1 reads MNHEY; CDR2 reads SMNVEV (reference sequence). This CDR3 has 19 amino acids.

This clone was picked up one time. The chain is built from TRBV6-4 and TRBJ2-5; 7 bases line up with TRBD2. J lost 4 bases, V lost 2 bases, and 25 bases had no gene match. CDR1 and CDR2 (germline): MRHNA, SNTAGT. The CDR3 runs to 21 residues. CDR3: CASSDSPQIKVGGEGVETQYF. DNA of the CDR3: TGTGCCAGCAGTGACAGTCCGCAGATCAAGGTGGGCGGGGAGGGAGTAGAGACCCAGTACTTC.

V and J are TRBV7-3 and TRBJ1-1; D uncertain. Germline CDR1 reads SGHTA; CDR2 reads FQGTGA. The V and J ends lost 5 bases and 5 bases respectively, with 15 bases between them. The CDR3 consists of 14 residues. The CDR3 loop is CASSLTPSGTEAFF. DNA of the CDR3: TGTGCCAGCAGCCTTACGCCCAGCGGGACTGAAGCTTTCTTT.

This sequence joins TRBV6-2 or TRBV6-3 and TRBJ2-1, with 11 bases lining up with TRBD2. Germline assignment: CDR1 MNHEY and CDR2 SVGEGT. The length of the CDR3 is 16 residues. Trimming at V came to 3 bases and at J to 5 bases, leaving 6 bases not matched to a gene. Written as DNA, the CDR3 is TGTGCCAGCAGTTATACCGGGACTAGCGGAAACAATGAGCAGTTCTTC. It is translated as CASSYTGTSGNNEQFF.

The chain is built from TRBV5-4 and TRBJ1-2, with 8 bases aligning to TRBD1. Per germline, CDR1 SGHNT and CDR2 YYREEE (reference sequence). The V gene end was trimmed by 4 bases and the J gene end by 3 bases; junction bases not matched to a gene: 8. The CDR3 extends over 15 amino acids. CDR3 DNA sequence: TGTGCCAGCAGCCTGGACCCGACAGGGGACTATGGCTACACCTTC. It translates to CASSLDPTGDYGYTF. The full variable domain, with the rest looked up from reference TRBV5-4 and TRBJ1-2, is ETGVTQSPTHLIKTRGQQVTLRCSSQSGHNTVSWYQQALGQGPQFIFQYYREEENGRGNFPPRFSGLQFPNYSSELNVNALELDDSALYLCASSLDPTGDYGYTFGSGTRLTVV.

The DNA of the CDR3 is TGCGCCAGCAGCCAAGATAGGGGGTGGGAGCTGTTTTTT. It codes for CASSQDRGWELFF. The chain is built from TRBV4-1 and TRBJ2-2; possibly TRBD1 for D (6 bases). CDR3 size: 13 residues. Per the germline V gene, CDR1 is MGHRA and CDR2 is YSYEKL. The V end was cut by 0 bases, the J end by 9 bases, with 8 bases between.

The rearrangement joins TRBV3-1 (or the pseudogene TRBV3-2) to TRBJ2-5; 8 positions agree with TRBD1. V shed 6 bases, J shed 5 bases, and the junction held 5 bases outside the gene matches. CDR3 length: 13 amino acids. Per germline, CDR1 LGHDT and CDR2 YNNKEL (reference sequence). The CDR3 bases are TGTGCCAGCAGGCGACAGGGGAAGGAGACCCAGTACTTC. Protein product: CASRRQGKETQYF.

CDR3 in DNA: TGTGCCAGCAGTTTCTTCTCTGGGGCCAACGTCCTGACTTTC. Its protein is CASSFFSGANVLTF. V usage is TRBV28 and J usage is TRBJ2-6; no clear D gene. This CDR3 contains 14 residues. Trimming took off 3 bases at V and 0 bases at J, with 3 bases between the two ends. CDR1 MDHEN and CDR2 SYDVKM come from the germline V gene.

This chain uses TRBV5-6 with TRBJ2-3; D remains unclear. The CDR3 is 13 residues long. The V gene's germline CDR1 is SGHDT and CDR2 YYEEEE. The germline V and J ends were trimmed by 4 bases and 4 bases, with 10 bases remaining between them. This chain's CDR3 is CASSAISPDTQYF. The CDR3 nucleotides read TGTGCCAGCAGCGCAATCAGTCCAGATACGCAGTATTTT.

In DNA form, the CDR3 reads TGTGCCAGCAGCGACCGGGACAGGGTTTACGAGCAGTACTTC. Protein product: CASSDRDRVYEQYF. The chain carries TRBV6-6 and TRBJ2-7, with 9 bases lining up with TRBD1. Germline V gene lookup returns CDR1 MNHNY and CDR2 SVGAGI (reference sequence). Trimming at V came to 6 bases and at J to 4 bases, leaving 7 bases not matched to a gene. There are 14 residues in the CDR3.

The chain has TRBV7-6 and TRBJ2-2, with D perhaps TRBD2 (5 bases). Germline V gene data show CDR1 as SGHVS and CDR2 as FNYEAQ. Trimming removed 5 bases at V and 4 bases at J, with 14 bases between. There are 15 residues in the CDR3. CDR3 loop: CASSINRLPTGELFF. DNA of the CDR3: TGTGCCAGCAGCATCAACCGACTACCCACCGGGGAGCTGTTTTTT.

The sample holds a few counts of this clone. The chain combines TRBV2 with TRBJ2-1; 11 bases are shared with TRBD2. Germline CDR1 is SNHLY and CDR2 is FYNNEI. V shed 0 bases and J 13 bases; nucleotides not matched to a gene: 14. This CDR3 region has 17 residues. CDR3 sequence: CASSEALIGTSGINQFF. The CDR3, as DNA: TGTGCCAGCAGTGAAGCGCTTATAGGGACTAGCGGTATAAACCAGTTCTTC.

The chain links TRBV19 to TRBJ1-3; the D is unclear. CDR1 and CDR2 (germline): LNHDA, SQIVND (reference sequence). The CDR3 contains 14 residues. V was cut by 11 bases and J by 6 bases, with 20 bases left in between. This CDR3 is CASMMAGIANTIYF. For the CDR3, the DNA is TGTGCCTCGATGATGGCGGGGATAGCAAACACCATATATTTT.

V usage is TRBV5-1 and J usage is TRBJ1-5; 7 bases map to TRBD1. CDR3 length: 14 amino acids. Germline V CDR1 and CDR2: SGHRS, YFSETQ. The V segment lost 4 bases and the J segment 7 bases; nucleotides outside the gene matches: 8. This CDR3 is CASSPGQEGQPQHF. CDR3 in DNA: TGCGCCAGCAGCCCAGGACAGGAGGGGCAGCCCCAGCATTTT.

In its sample, this clone is medium-sized. The chain is built from TRBV29-1 and TRBJ2-2; D remains unclear. Deletions cut 4 bases from V and 3 bases from J, with 12 bases between. The CDR3 totals 14 residues. Germline V gene sequence: CDR1 SQVTM, CDR2 ANQGSEA. CDR3 nucleotides: TGCAGCGTTGTGCCAGACCGGGACACCGGGGAGCTGTTTTTT. This encodes CSVVPDRDTGELFF.

This clone was counted once. This chain uses TRBV28 with TRBJ2-5, with a tentative D call TRBD1 (6 bases). V was pared by 8 bases and J by 5 bases, with 15 bases between. The CDR3 is 13 residues long. Germline CDR1 MDHEN, CDR2 SYDVKM. CDR3 protein: CASGRTGRETQYF. CDR3 coding DNA: TGTGCCAGCGGACGAACAGGGCGGGAGACCCAGTACTTC.